This TCR beta chain was sequenced for a study of blood T cell repertoires in COVID-19. The overall study: Donors in the United States, Italy and Spain gave samples during acute or convalescent COVID-19. T cells, B-cell-depleted T cells, or PBMCs supplied cDNA or gDNA.

V dropped 7 bases and J dropped 5 bases, with 16 bases sitting between them. The CDR3 spans 15 residues. CDR1 KGHDR and CDR2 SFDVKD come from the germline V gene. As processed by the authors: How many nucleated cells were present was estimated from reference gene primer amplification. TCRdb's table, derived via immunoSEQ multiplex PCR, lists solely in-frame clones and lacks some. That table gives V, J and clone size, and the DNA gave D and trimming. This repertoire shows 300,000 to 350,000 clones, around 91% found once; its top ten account for roughly 3.3%. The chain joins TRBV24-1 to TRBJ1-4; possible D gene TRBD1, 5 bases. This receptor was taken from a woman between 18 and 29 years old who had recovered from COVID-19. Sequences were obtained from peripheral blood. The CDR3 loop reads CATRAGQRQNEKLFF. CDR3 coding DNA: TGTGCCACCAGGGCTGGACAAAGACAGAATGAAAAACTGTTTTTT.